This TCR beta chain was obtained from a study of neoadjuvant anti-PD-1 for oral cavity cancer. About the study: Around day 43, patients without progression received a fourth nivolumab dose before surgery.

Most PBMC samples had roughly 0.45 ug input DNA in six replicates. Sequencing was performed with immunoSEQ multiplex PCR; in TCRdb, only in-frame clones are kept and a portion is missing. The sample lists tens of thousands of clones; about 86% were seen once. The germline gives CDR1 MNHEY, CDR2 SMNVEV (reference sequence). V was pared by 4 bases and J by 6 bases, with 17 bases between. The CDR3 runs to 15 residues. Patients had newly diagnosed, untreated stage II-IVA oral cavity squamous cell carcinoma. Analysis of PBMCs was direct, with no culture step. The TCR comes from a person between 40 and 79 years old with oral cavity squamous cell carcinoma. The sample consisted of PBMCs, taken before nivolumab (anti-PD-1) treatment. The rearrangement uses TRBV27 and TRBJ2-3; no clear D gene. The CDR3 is CASSSWNPGRDTQYF. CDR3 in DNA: TGTGCCAGCAGTTCCTGGAATCCTGGACGGGATACGCAGTATTTT.